This T cell receptor (beta chain) was identified during a study of T cells in Graves' hyperthyroidism and ophthalmopathy. A note on this clonotype: The antigen is not known.

The source material, RNA transcripts, was used to amplify TCR beta CDR3 regions. HTBI primers were employed in a first-round RT-PCR of the TCR CDR3. Each CDR3 protein gets one entry after TCRdb re-called the multiplex PCR reads with MiXCR. The sample consists of just under 750,000 distinct CDR3 sequences, around 40% of them appearing once. Germline CDR1 and CDR2: DFQATT and SNEGSKA (reference sequence). The CDR3 runs to 16 residues. The V gene lost 1 base and the J gene lost 4 bases, with 20 bases spanning the gap. Study-wide results and limits: In the analysis, a 13 V-J model separated ophthalmopathy from stable hyperthyroidism.

Graves' hyperthyroidism is called stable when ophthalmopathy does not progress within 18 months. Diagnosis relied on clinical symptoms, serum thyroxine and TRAb, thyroid ultrasound and orbital computed tomography. From 10 ml of fresh peripheral blood, PBMCs were isolated. The source is a woman aged 40 to 50 with Graves' hyperthyroidism. The sample taken for sequencing was blood. This chain links TRBV20-1 with TRBJ2-7; D is tentatively TRBD1 or TRBD2 (6 bases each). The CDR3 is CSARGSSGASDYEQYF. In DNA, the CDR3 is TGCAGTGCTAGAGGTAGTTCGGGGGCTAGCGATTACGAGCAGTACTTC.